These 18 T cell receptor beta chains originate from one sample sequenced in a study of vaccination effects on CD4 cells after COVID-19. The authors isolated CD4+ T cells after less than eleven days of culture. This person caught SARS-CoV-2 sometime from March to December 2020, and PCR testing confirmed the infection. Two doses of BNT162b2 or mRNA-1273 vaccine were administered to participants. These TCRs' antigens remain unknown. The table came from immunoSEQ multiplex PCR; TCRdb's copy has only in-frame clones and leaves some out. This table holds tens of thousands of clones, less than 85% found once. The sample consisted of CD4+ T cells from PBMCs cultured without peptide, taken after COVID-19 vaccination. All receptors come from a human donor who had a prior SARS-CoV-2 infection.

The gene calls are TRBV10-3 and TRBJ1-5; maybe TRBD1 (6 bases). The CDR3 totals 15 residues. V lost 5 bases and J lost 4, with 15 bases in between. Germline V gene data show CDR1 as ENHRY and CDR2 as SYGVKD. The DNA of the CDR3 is TGTGCCATCAGTAAGGATGGGGGCGAGAATCAGCCCCAGCATTTT. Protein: CAISKDGGENQPQHF.

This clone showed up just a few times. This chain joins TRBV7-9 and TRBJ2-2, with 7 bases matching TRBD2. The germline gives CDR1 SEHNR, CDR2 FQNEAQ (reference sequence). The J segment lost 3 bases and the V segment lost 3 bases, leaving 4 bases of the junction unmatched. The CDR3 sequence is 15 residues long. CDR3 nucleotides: TGTGCCAGCAGCTTCGGGACTACCCACACCGGGGAGCTGTTTTTT. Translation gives CASSFGTTHTGELFF. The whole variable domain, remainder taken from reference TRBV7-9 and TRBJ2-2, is DTGVSQNPRHKITKRGQNVTFRCDPISEHNRLYWYRQTLGQGPEFLTYFQNEAQLEKSRLLSDRFSAERPKGSFSTLEIQRTEQGDSAMYLCASSFGTTHTGELFFGEGSRLTVL.

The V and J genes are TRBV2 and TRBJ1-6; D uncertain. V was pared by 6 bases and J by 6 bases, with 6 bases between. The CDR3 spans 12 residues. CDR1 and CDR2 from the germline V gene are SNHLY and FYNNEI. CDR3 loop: CASRVSNSPLHF. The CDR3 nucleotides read TGTGCCAGCAGGGTCAGTAATTCACCCCTCCACTTT. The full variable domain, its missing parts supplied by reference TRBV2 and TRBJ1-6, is EPEVTQTPSHQVTQMGQEVILRCVPISNHLYFYWYRQILGQKVEFLVSFYNNEISEKSEIFDDQFSVERPDGSNFTLKIRSTKLEDSAMYFCASRVSNSPLHFGNGTRLTVT.

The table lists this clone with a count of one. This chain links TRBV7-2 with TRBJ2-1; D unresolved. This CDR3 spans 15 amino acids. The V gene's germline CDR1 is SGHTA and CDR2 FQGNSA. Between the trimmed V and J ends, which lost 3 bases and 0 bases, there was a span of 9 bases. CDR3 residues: CASSLDASSYNEQFF. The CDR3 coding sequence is TGTGCCAGCAGCTTGGACGCAAGCTCCTACAATGAGCAGTTCTTC.

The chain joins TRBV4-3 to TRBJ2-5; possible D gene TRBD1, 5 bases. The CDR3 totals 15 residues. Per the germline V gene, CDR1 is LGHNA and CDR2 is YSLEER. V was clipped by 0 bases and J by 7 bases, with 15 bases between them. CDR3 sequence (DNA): TGCGCCAGCAGCCAAGACGGCAGGGCCTGGTGGACCCAGTACTTC. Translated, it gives CASSQDGRAWWTQYF.

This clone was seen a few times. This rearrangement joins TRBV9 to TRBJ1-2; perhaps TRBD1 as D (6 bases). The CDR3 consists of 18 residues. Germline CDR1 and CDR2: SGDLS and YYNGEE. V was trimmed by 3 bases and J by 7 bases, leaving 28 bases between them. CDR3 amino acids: CASSDVLPGDTLPFGYTF. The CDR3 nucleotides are TGTGCCAGCAGCGATGTTCTCCCAGGGGACACCCTCCCCTTTGGCTACACCTTC.

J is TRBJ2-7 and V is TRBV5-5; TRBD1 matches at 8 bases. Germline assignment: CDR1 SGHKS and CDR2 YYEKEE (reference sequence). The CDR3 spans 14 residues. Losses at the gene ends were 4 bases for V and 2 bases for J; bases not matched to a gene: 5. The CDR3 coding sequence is TGTGCCAGCAGCAGCAGGGGGCAAACCTACGAGCAGTACTTC. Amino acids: CASSSRGQTYEQYF.

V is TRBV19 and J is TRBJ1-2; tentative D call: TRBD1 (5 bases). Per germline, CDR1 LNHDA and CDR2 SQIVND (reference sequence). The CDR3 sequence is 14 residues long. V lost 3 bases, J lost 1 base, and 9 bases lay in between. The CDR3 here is CASSILQVNYGYTF. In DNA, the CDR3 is TGTGCCAGTAGTATTCTACAGGTTAACTATGGCTACACCTTC.

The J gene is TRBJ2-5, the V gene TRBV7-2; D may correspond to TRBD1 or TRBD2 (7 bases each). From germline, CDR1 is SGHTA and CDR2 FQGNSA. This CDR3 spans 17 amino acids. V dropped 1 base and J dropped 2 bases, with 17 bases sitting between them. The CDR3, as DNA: TGTGCCAGCAGCTTAGGGTCCCCCAGGGGGGGACAAGAGACCCAGTACTTC. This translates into CASSLGSPRGGQETQYF.

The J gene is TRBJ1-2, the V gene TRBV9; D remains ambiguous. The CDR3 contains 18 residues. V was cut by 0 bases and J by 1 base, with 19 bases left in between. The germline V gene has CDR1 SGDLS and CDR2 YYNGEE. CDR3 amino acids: CASSVEWFRNIDNYGYTF. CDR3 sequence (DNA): TGTGCCAGCAGCGTAGAATGGTTCCGTAACATCGATAACTATGGCTACACCTTC.

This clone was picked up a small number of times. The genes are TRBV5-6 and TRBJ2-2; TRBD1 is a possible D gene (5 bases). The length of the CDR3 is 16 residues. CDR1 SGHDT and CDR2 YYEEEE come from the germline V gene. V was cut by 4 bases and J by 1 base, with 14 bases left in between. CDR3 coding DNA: TGTGCCAGCAGCATCCAGACAGCGCTGAACACCGGGGAGCTGTTTTTT. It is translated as CASSIQTALNTGELFF.

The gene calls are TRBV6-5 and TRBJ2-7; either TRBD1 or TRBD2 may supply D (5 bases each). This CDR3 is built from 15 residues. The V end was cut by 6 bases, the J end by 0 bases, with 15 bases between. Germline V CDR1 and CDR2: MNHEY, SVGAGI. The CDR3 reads CASRPEGLSSYEQYF. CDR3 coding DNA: TGTGCCAGCAGGCCCGAGGGGCTCTCCTCCTACGAGCAGTACTTC.

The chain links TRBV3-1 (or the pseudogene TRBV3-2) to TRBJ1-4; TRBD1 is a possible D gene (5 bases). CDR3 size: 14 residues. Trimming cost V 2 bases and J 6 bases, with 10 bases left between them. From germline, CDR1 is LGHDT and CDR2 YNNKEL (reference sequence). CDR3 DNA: TGTGCCAGCAGCCAAAGGGGAGGTTATGAAAAACTGTTTTTT. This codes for CASSQRGGYEKLFF.

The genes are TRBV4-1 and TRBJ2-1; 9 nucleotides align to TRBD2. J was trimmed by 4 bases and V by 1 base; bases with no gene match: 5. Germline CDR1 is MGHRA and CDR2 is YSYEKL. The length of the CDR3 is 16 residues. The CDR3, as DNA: TGCGCCAGCAGCCAAGGAGGCGGGAGGGCGTACAATGAGCAGTTCTTC. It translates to CASSQGGGRAYNEQFF.

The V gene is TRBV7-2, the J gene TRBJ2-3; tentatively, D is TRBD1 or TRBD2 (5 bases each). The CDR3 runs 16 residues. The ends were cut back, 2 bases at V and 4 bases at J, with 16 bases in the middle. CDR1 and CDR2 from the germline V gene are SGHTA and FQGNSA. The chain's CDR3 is CASSLFARGSADTQYF. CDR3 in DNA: TGTGCCAGCAGCTTATTTGCCCGGGGCTCGGCAGATACGCAGTATTTT.

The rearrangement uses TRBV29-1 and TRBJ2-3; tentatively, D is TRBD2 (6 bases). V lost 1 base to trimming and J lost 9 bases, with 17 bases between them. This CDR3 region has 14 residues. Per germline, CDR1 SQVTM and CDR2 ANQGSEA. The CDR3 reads CSVEGSAGAGTQYF. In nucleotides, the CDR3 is TGCAGCGTTGAAGGGAGCGCCGGGGCGGGAACGCAGTATTTT.

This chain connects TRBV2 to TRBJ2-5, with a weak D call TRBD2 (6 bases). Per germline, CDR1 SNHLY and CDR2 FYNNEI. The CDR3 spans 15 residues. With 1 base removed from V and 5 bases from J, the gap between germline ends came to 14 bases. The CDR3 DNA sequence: TGTGCCAGCAGTGAAGTCCTAGCGTACACGGAGACCCAGTACTTC. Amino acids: CASSEVLAYTETQYF.

CDR3 amino acids: CASSRTSGVYGNEQFF. In DNA, the CDR3 is TGTGCCAGCAGCAGGACTAGCGGGGTCTATGGCAATGAGCAGTTCTTC. The chain uses TRBV9 and TRBJ2-1, with 12 bases aligning to TRBD2. Germline CDR1 and CDR2: SGDLS and YYNGEE. This CDR3 is 16 amino acids long. V was clipped by 4 bases and J by 6 bases; unmatched bases: 8.